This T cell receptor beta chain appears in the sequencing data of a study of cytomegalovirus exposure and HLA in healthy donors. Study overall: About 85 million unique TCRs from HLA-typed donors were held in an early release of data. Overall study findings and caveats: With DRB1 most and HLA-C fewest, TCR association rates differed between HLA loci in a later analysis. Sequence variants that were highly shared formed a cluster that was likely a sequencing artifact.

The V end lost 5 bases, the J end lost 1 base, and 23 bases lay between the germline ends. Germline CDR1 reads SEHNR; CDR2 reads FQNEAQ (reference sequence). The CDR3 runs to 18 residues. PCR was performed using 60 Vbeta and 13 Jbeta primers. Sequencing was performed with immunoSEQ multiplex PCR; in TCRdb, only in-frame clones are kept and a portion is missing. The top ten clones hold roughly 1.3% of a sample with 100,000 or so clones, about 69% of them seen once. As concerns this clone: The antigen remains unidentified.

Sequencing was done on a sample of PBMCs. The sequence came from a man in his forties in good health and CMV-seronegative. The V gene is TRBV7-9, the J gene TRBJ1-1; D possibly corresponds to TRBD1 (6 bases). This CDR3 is CASSHNPLQGQGNTEAFF. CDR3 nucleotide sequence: TGTGCCAGCAGCCATAACCCACTACAGGGCCAGGGGAACACTGAAGCTTTCTTT.